The 28 T cell receptor beta chains presented below share a single source sample, sequenced in a study of shared clonotypes between healthy human individuals. Only in-frame clones appear in the TCRdb table, and some are missing; sequencing was by immunoSEQ multiplex PCR. The data contain 730,000 or so clones, 72% of them singletons. Material for sequencing was memory CD4+ T cells sorted from blood. Subset in this sample: CD45RA-negative fraction. These receptors all stem from a woman aged 30 to 39 in good health.

Remarks on this clone: Within the sample, other DNA sequences also encode this same CDR3. The chain uses TRBV5-1 and TRBJ2-7; D perhaps matches TRBD1 (5 bases). The germline V gene encodes CDR1 SGHRS and CDR2 YFSETQ. V dropped 0 bases and J dropped 7 bases, with 11 bases sitting between them. The CDR3 is 13 amino acids. The CDR3 here is CASSLEGSGEQYF. CDR3 nucleotides: TGCGCCAGCAGCTTGGAGGGGTCTGGGGAGCAGTACTTC.

This clone was seen more than once but under ten times. The J gene is TRBJ2-7, the V gene TRBV4-1; D is possibly TRBD2 (5 bases). CDR1 is MGHRA, CDR2 YSYEKL, per germline. The CDR3 length is 14 residues. Trimming shortened V by 0 bases and J by 8 bases, and 14 bases separated the two germline ends. In DNA form, the CDR3 reads TGCGCCAGCAGCCAAGAGGAGCGGCTGCGACAGCAGTACTTC. It translates to CASSQEERLRQQYF.

V is TRBV28 and J is TRBJ2-6; D is unclear. The ends were cut back, 6 bases at V and 1 base at J, with 7 bases in the middle. The germline CDR1 and CDR2 sequences are MDHEN and SYDVKM. The length of the CDR3 is 14 residues. The CDR3 protein is CASRIGSGANVLTF. In DNA, the CDR3 is TGTGCCAGCAGAATAGGATCTGGGGCCAACGTCCTGACTTTC.

This chain uses TRBV19 with TRBJ1-2; perhaps TRBD1 as D (5 bases). V was cut by 10 bases and J by 6 bases, with 21 bases left in between. From germline, CDR1 is LNHDA and CDR2 SQIVND (reference sequence). The CDR3 extends over 14 amino acids. CDR3 in amino acids: CATQDWRGINGYTF. The CDR3 bases are TGTGCCACCCAGGATTGGCGGGGCATCAATGGCTACACCTTC.

CDR3 sequence (DNA): TGTGCCAGCAGCTTAGTAACTAGCGGGAGTGATAATACGCAGTATTTT. This codes for CASSLVTSGSDNTQYF. The chain uses TRBV7-2 and TRBJ2-3, with 11 bases that match TRBD2. This CDR3 contains 16 residues. Trimming at V came to 1 base and at J to 7 bases, leaving 7 bases not matched to a gene. Looked up from germline, CDR1 is SGHTA and CDR2 is FQGNSA.

In the case of this clone: A much larger clone differs from this one at a single base, so this may be a read error. The chain employs TRBV28 and TRBJ2-7, with D perhaps matching TRBD1 (7 bases). With 6 bases removed from V and 1 base from J, the gap between germline ends came to 10 bases. The CDR3 runs to 13 residues. Per germline, CDR1 MDHEN and CDR2 SYDVKM. CDR3 protein: CASREGQSYEQYF. The CDR3 region has the DNA TGTGCCAGCAGGGAGGGACAGTCCTACGAGCAGTACTTC.

CDR3 coding DNA: TGTGCCAGCAGCTTAGGGGGACGAGGGGGTTTTATTGGCTACACCTTC. Its protein product is CASSLGGRGGFIGYTF. The gene calls are TRBV7-2 and TRBJ1-2, with D perhaps matching TRBD1 (6 bases). The CDR3 loop spans 16 amino acids. Germline V gives CDR1 SGHTA, CDR2 FQGNSA. V shed 1 base and J shed 7 bases, with 19 bases lying between them.

The chain couples TRBV18 to TRBJ1-2; TRBD1 might be the D (5 bases). The CDR3 contains 17 residues. V was shortened by 0 bases and J by 4 bases, with 18 bases between the two germline ends. Per the germline V gene, CDR1 is KGHSH and CDR2 is LQKENI. CDR3 residues: CASSPPGLPLQGYGYTF. CDR3 nucleotides: TGTGCCAGCTCACCACCGGGACTGCCCCTGCAGGGCTATGGCTACACCTTC.

As to this clone: A much more abundant neighbour one base away suggests this may be a read error. The chain recombines TRBV11-3 with TRBJ1-1; the D is unclear. This CDR3 is 13 amino acids long. The germline V gene encodes CDR1 SGHNT and CDR2 YENEEA. V lost 2 bases, J lost 1 base, and 5 bases lay in between. As DNA, the CDR3 is TGTGCCAGCAGCTTAAACGGGAACACTGAAGCTTTCTTT. The encoded protein is CASSLNGNTEAFF.

The V and J genes are TRBV28 and TRBJ2-7, with 7 positions matching TRBD1. V shed 5 bases and J 1 base; nucleotides not matched to a gene: 8. Germline V gene sequence: CDR1 MDHEN, CDR2 SYDVKM. The CDR3 has 15 amino acids. The CDR3: CASSAWGTESYEQYF. The CDR3 DNA sequence: TGTGCCAGCAGTGCCTGGGGGACAGAGTCCTACGAGCAGTACTTC.

This clone was found a few times. V usage is TRBV27 and J usage is TRBJ2-7; 10 nucleotides match TRBD2. J gave up 2 bases and V 6 bases, and 4 bases lay outside the gene matches. The CDR3 has 14 amino acids. The germline CDR1 and CDR2 sequences are MNHEY and SMNVEV (reference sequence). This CDR3 is CASSKAGGTYEQYF. The CDR3 coding sequence is TGTGCCAGCAGCAAAGCGGGAGGGACCTACGAGCAGTACTTC.

The rearrangement links TRBV10-1 to TRBJ1-3; D is ambiguous. Looked up from germline, CDR1 is WNHNN and CDR2 is SYGVQD (reference sequence). There are 15 residues in the CDR3. Trimming took 8 bases from V and 3 from J, leaving 17 bases between them. The CDR3 nucleotides are TGCGCCAGCTCAAACGGGGAGGCGTATGGAAACACCATATATTTT. It codes for CASSNGEAYGNTIYF.

The rearrangement links TRBV19 to TRBJ2-3; no clear D. The V end was cut by 6 bases, the J end by 1 base, with 11 bases between. Germline CDR1 LNHDA, CDR2 SQIVND (reference sequence). The CDR3 spans 14 residues. The CDR3 DNA sequence: TGTGCCAGTAGCCGGAATGGGGGCACAGATACGCAGTATTTT. Protein: CASSRNGGTDTQYF.

V gene TRBV5-4 combines with J gene TRBJ2-7; the D call may be TRBD1 or TRBD2 (5 bases each). V was cut by 2 bases and J by 3 bases, with 15 bases left in between. CDR1 SGHNT and CDR2 YYREEE come from the germline V gene (reference sequence). CDR3 size: 15 residues. Here the CDR3 reads CASSFFRDGIYEQYF. The CDR3 DNA reads as TGTGCCAGCAGCTTTTTCCGGGACGGAATCTACGAGCAGTACTTC.

The chain employs TRBV5-1 and TRBJ1-2; tentatively, D is TRBD1 (6 bases). Germline V CDR1 and CDR2: SGHRS, YFSETQ. The CDR3 has 14 amino acids. Trimming shortened V by 2 bases and J by 8 bases, and 16 bases separated the two germline ends. CDR3 sequence: CASSFVARGYGYTF. In DNA, the CDR3 is TGCGCCAGCAGCTTCGTCGCCAGGGGATACGGCTACACCTTC.

The rearrangement links TRBV28 to TRBJ1-1; D is perhaps TRBD1 (5 bases). The CDR3 contains 13 residues. V lost 3 bases to trimming and J lost 8 bases, with 13 bases between them. The germline V gene encodes CDR1 MDHEN and CDR2 SYDVKM. Here the CDR3 DNA reads TGTGCCAGCAGTTTTTTTGGCAGGGAAGAAGCTTTCTTT. Translated, it gives CASSFFGREEAFF.

The genes are TRBV11-2 and TRBJ2-7; TRBD1 matches 9 bases. J gave up 5 bases and V 1 base, and 6 bases lay outside the gene matches. This CDR3 is 15 amino acids long. The V gene's germline CDR1 is SGHAT and CDR2 FQNNGV. CDR3 bases: TGTGCCAGCAGCTTAGCTGGGACAGGGCAGAACGAGCAGTACTTC. Translating it yields CASSLAGTGQNEQYF.

This rearrangement joins TRBV4-1 to TRBJ1-3; 9 bases line up with TRBD1. V gave up 4 bases and J gave up 2 bases; unmatched junction bases: 12. Germline values: CDR1 MGHRA, CDR2 YSYEKL. This CDR3 spans 18 amino acids. CDR3 amino acids: CASSPGTGSSYAGNTIYF. The CDR3 DNA is TGCGCCAGCAGCCCAGGGACAGGGTCTAGTTATGCTGGAAACACCATATATTTT.

This clone was counted between two and nine times. This chain links TRBV28 with TRBJ2-3; 10 bases align to TRBD2. CDR3 size: 16 residues. J lost 6 bases, V lost 2 bases, and 8 bases had no gene match. The germline V gene encodes CDR1 MDHEN and CDR2 SYDVKM. For the CDR3, the DNA is TGTGCCAGCAGTTTACCACTAGCGGGACCTCGGGATACGCAGTATTTT. As protein: CASSLPLAGPRDTQYF.

With regard to this clone: In the same sample, other DNA sequences code for this CDR3. The chain carries TRBV5-1 and TRBJ1-1; D possibly corresponds to TRBD1 (5 bases). V lost 3 bases and J 1 base, leaving 10 bases between the germline ends. This CDR3 has 14 residues. In germline, CDR1 is SGHRS, CDR2 YFSETQ. In DNA, the CDR3 is TGCGCCAGCAGCTCAGGACAAGCGAACACTGAAGCTTTCTTT. Translating it yields CASSSGQANTEAFF. Filled out from reference TRBV5-1 and TRBJ1-1, the complete variable domain reads KAGVTQTPRYLIKTRGQQVTLSCSPISGHRSVSWYQQTPGQGLQFLFEYFSETQRNKGNFPGRFSGRQFSNSRSEMNVSTLELGDSALYLCASSSGQANTEAFFGQGTRLTVV.

The J gene is TRBJ2-5, the V gene TRBV25-1, with D uncertain. V was trimmed by 6 bases and J by 2 bases, leaving 16 bases between them. This CDR3 has 15 residues. Germline V lookup: CDR1 MGHDK, CDR2 SYGVNS. CDR3 nucleotides: TGTGCCAGCAGCCCCCGGCAGTGGGTTCAAGAGACCCAGTACTTC. Amino acid sequence: CASSPRQWVQETQYF.

This clone was seen a handful of times. The rearrangement joins TRBV9 to TRBJ2-7; D call uncertain. This CDR3 contains 15 residues. The V gene's germline CDR1 is SGDLS and CDR2 YYNGEE. Deletions cut 0 bases from V and 4 bases from J, with 14 bases between. In DNA, the CDR3 is TGTGCCAGCAGCGTAGCTGTGGGCGGTGTATACGAGCAGTACTTC. Its protein product is CASSVAVGGVYEQYF. Together with reference TRBV9 and TRBJ2-7, the CDR3 gives the full variable domain: DSGVTQTPKHLITATGQRVTLRCSPRSGDLSVYWYQQSLDQGLQFLIQYYNGEERAKGNILERFSAQQFPDLHSELNLSSLELGDSALYFCASSVAVGGVYEQYFGPGTRLTVT.

V and J are TRBV27 and TRBJ2-5; D remains unclear. V lost 1 base, J lost 4 bases, and 16 bases lay in between. The germline gives CDR1 MNHEY, CDR2 SMNVEV (reference sequence). This CDR3 region has 16 residues. As DNA, the CDR3 is TGTGCCAGCAGTTTATTCGGTGAGACACCACCAGAGACCCAGTACTTC. Translating gives CASSLFGETPPETQYF.

The chain has TRBV5-4 and TRBJ2-3, with D tentatively TRBD1 or TRBD2 (5 bases each). Deletions cut 3 bases from V and 8 bases from J, with 16 bases between. The CDR3 is made up of 14 amino acids. Germline V CDR1 and CDR2: SGHNT, YYREEE (reference sequence). CDR3 protein: CASSWGSGDGTQYF. The DNA of the CDR3 is TGTGCCAGCAGCTGGGGCTCCGGGGACGGTACGCAGTATTTT.

In its sample, this clone was seen a few times. The chain carries TRBV28 and TRBJ1-1, with a possible D match to TRBD1 (6 bases). Trimming removed 1 base at V and 3 bases at J, with 12 bases between. The CDR3 runs 15 residues. CDR1 is MDHEN and CDR2 is SYDVKM in the germline V gene. CDR3 loop: CASSLYGRGDTEAFF. The CDR3 nucleotides read TGTGCCAGCAGTTTATATGGGAGGGGGGACACTGAAGCTTTCTTT. The complete variable domain, with remaining parts taken from reference TRBV28 and TRBJ1-1, reads DVKVTQSSRYLVKRTGEKVFLECVQDMDHENMFWYRQDPGLGLRLIYFSYDVKMKEKGDIPEGYSVSREKKERFSLILESASTNQTSMYLCASSLYGRGDTEAFFGQGTRLTVV.

The V and J genes are TRBV28 and TRBJ2-2; 7 bases align to TRBD2. V lost 8 bases and J lost 2; bases outside the gene matches: 11. The germline V gene has CDR1 MDHEN and CDR2 SYDVKM. CDR3 length equals 16 residues. CDR3: CASCQGLRSNTGELFF. The CDR3 bases are TGTGCCAGCTGTCAGGGACTAAGAAGCAACACCGGGGAGCTGTTTTTT.

The genes are TRBV28 and TRBJ1-2; the D is unclear. CDR3 size: 14 residues. The V gene's germline CDR1 is MDHEN and CDR2 SYDVKM. Trimming left V 6 bases short and J 4 bases short, with 15 bases between. The CDR3 DNA sequence: TGTGCCAGCAGGATATCAGGACCCCGCTATGGCTACACCTTC. Its protein is CASRISGPRYGYTF.

This chain uses TRBV28 with TRBJ2-7; 10 bases line up with TRBD1. Looked up from germline, CDR1 is MDHEN and CDR2 is SYDVKM. Trimming at V came to 6 bases and at J to 2 bases, leaving 7 bases not matched to a gene. This CDR3 region has 15 residues. The CDR3 spells CASSSGQGGPYEQYF. CDR3 nucleotide sequence: TGTGCCAGCAGCTCCGGACAGGGGGGCCCCTACGAGCAGTACTTC. Full variable domain (rest looked up from reference TRBV28 and TRBJ2-7): DVKVTQSSRYLVKRTGEKVFLECVQDMDHENMFWYRQDPGLGLRLIYFSYDVKMKEKGDIPEGYSVSREKKERFSLILESASTNQTSMYLCASSSGQGGPYEQYFGPGTRLTVT.